Below, 21 T cell receptor beta chains from the same sample are listed, as sequenced in a study of T cells after yellow fever vaccination. One entry per CDR3 protein results from TCRdb running MiXCR on the 5' RACE reads. The repertoire holds 200,000 to 300,000 distinct CDR3 sequences, with approximately 3.6% as singletons. The sequences come from PBMCs, collected 15 days after the yellow fever booster vaccination. The receptors stem from a man between 18 and 35 years old who received the YFV17D yellow fever vaccine.

This clonotype has ten or more counts. J is TRBJ2-5 and V is TRBV5-6, with a weak D call TRBD2 (6 bases). The CDR3 has 17 residues. Between the trimmed V and J ends, which lost 0 bases and 1 base, there was a span of 16 bases. Germline V lookup: CDR1 SGHDT, CDR2 YYEEEE. The DNA of the CDR3 is TGTGCCAGCAGCTTGGAATGGGACGGACTATTCCAAGAGACCCAGTACTTC. Its protein product is CASSLEWDGLFQETQYF.

This clonotype was picked up many times. The genes are TRBV12-3 or TRBV12-4 and TRBJ1-6; TRBD1 matches 11 bases. This CDR3 spans 14 amino acids. V was clipped by 7 bases and J by 8 bases; unmatched bases: 4. CDR3 amino acids: CASKRDRGDSPLHF. CDR3 nucleotide sequence: TGTGCCAGCAAGAGGGACAGGGGGGATTCACCCCTCCACTTT.

The sample holds many counts of this clonotype. The chain employs TRBV5-5 and TRBJ2-3; 7 nucleotides match TRBD1. The CDR3 has 14 residues. V gave up 4 bases and J gave up 4 bases; unmatched junction bases: 6. Germline assignment: CDR1 SGHKS and CDR2 YYEKEE (reference sequence). CDR3 loop: CASSIDRAADTQYF. In nucleotides, the CDR3 is TGTGCCAGCAGCATCGACAGGGCGGCAGATACGCAGTATTTT.

This clonotype occurred a few times. The chain uses TRBV5-1 and TRBJ2-1; 7 positions match TRBD1. CDR1 SGHRS and CDR2 YFSETQ come from the germline V gene. V lost 4 bases to trimming and J lost 4 bases; unmatched junction nucleotides: 11. The CDR3 is 16 residues long. CDR3 in DNA: TGCGCCAGCAGCCCCACCGGAAGCAGGGGGTACAATGAGCAGTTCTTC. This translates into CASSPTGSRGYNEQFF.

In its sample, this clonotype was seen many times. The chain employs TRBV7-2 and TRBJ1-2; D call uncertain. Trimming took off 5 bases at V and 5 bases at J, with 12 bases between the two ends. The CDR3 is 13 amino acids. The V gene's germline CDR1 is SGHTA and CDR2 FQGNSA. The chain's CDR3 is CASSQLRAYGYTF. CDR3 nucleotide sequence: TGTGCCAGCAGCCAACTTCGGGCGTATGGCTACACCTTC.

In its sample, this clonotype was seen many times. The chain employs TRBV12-3 or TRBV12-4 and TRBJ1-1; D may be TRBD1 (5 bases). Trimming took 4 bases from V and 7 from J, leaving 10 bases between them. The CDR3 has 12 amino acids. The CDR3 DNA sequence: TGTGCCAGCAGTTCCAATGGGGGTGAAGCTTTCTTT. Translation: CASSSNGGEAFF.

This clonotype occurred many times. V usage is TRBV7-2 and J usage is TRBJ2-3; D remains ambiguous. Germline assignment: CDR1 SGHTA and CDR2 FQGNSA. The CDR3 runs 13 residues. V lost 5 bases, J lost 11 bases, and 17 bases lay in between. The CDR3: CASSPPFRARQYF. The CDR3 bases are TGTGCCAGCAGCCCTCCCTTCCGGGCGAGGCAGTATTTT.

This clonotype was recorded at least ten times. This chain connects TRBV18 to TRBJ2-1; D call uncertain. V shed 6 bases and J shed 6 bases, with 24 bases lying between them. Germline V CDR1 and CDR2: KGHSH, LQKENI. CDR3 length: 17 residues. The CDR3 DNA reads TGTGCCAGCTCCCTCTATCAGCCACAGTGGTTGGCCAATGAGCAGTTCTTC. Protein sequence: CASSLYQPQWLANEQFF.

Ten or more counts support this clonotype. This chain uses TRBV6-5 with TRBJ2-3; 9 bases line up with TRBD1. The CDR3 contains 13 residues. Trimming took 8 bases from V and 2 from J; bases not matched to a gene: 2. Germline V lookup: CDR1 MNHEY, CDR2 SVGAGI. CDR3 bases: TGTGCCAGCCGGGACAGGGTCACAGATACGCAGTATTTT. This encodes CASRDRVTDTQYF.

This clonotype came up many times. The rearrangement uses TRBV7-3 and TRBJ2-1; 12 bases fit TRBD2. V was clipped by 5 bases and J by 10 bases; unmatched bases: 3. CDR1 and CDR2 from the germline V gene are SGHTA and FQGTGA. CDR3 size: 13 residues. As DNA, the CDR3 is TGTGCCAGCAGCCCAGGACTAGCGGGAGAGCAGTTCTTC. Protein: CASSPGLAGEQFF.

Many counts were recorded for this clonotype. The chain links TRBV20-1 to TRBJ1-5; D is ambiguous. The CDR3 is 14 amino acids. Germline assignment: CDR1 DFQATT and CDR2 SNEGSKA (reference sequence). The V and J ends lost 2 bases and 3 bases respectively, with 11 bases between them. For the CDR3, the DNA is TGCAGTGCTAGACCCTCGAGCCACAATCAGCCCCAGCATTTT. Translated, it gives CSARPSSHNQPQHF.

This clonotype was detected many times. The chain uses TRBV20-1 and TRBJ2-1; D possibly matches TRBD1 or TRBD2 (5 bases each). V was shortened by 2 bases and J by 7 bases, with 24 bases between the two germline ends. The CDR3 length is 17 residues. Germline CDR1 DFQATT, CDR2 SNEGSKA (reference sequence). The CDR3 is CSARYGGGYLNYNEQFF. The CDR3 DNA reads TGCAGTGCTAGATATGGGGGTGGTTACCTAAACTATAATGAGCAGTTCTTC.

Many counts were recorded for this clonotype. This CDR3 reads CATKEDRIGIPYNEQFF. CDR3 nucleotide sequence: TGTGCCACCAAAGAAGACAGGATTGGGATCCCTTACAATGAGCAGTTCTTC. The rearrangement links TRBV15 to TRBJ2-1, with D perhaps TRBD1 (6 bases). This CDR3 spans 17 amino acids. The V end was cut by 7 bases, the J end by 4 bases, with 23 bases between. In germline, CDR1 is LNHNV, CDR2 YYDKDF (reference sequence).

This clonotype was observed many times. The J gene is TRBJ2-7, the V gene TRBV18; 9 bases match TRBD1. J was trimmed by 3 bases and V by 2 bases; bases with no gene match: 20. The length of the CDR3 is 20 residues. Per germline, CDR1 KGHSH and CDR2 LQKENI. The CDR3 coding sequence is TGTGCCAGCTCACCAGAGCTGGGACAGGGAGCCTTTCCCCAACTCTACGAGCAGTACTTC. The encoded protein is CASSPELGQGAFPQLYEQYF.

In this sample, this clonotype turned up many times. V gene TRBV7-2 combines with J gene TRBJ2-1; the match to TRBD1 covers 7 bases. Germline V lookup: CDR1 SGHTA, CDR2 FQGNSA. This CDR3 comprises 14 residues. Trimming cost V 5 bases and J 8 bases; bases outside gene matches: 9. The CDR3 spells CASSGTASAHEQFF. CDR3 nucleotide sequence: TGTGCCAGCAGCGGGACAGCTAGTGCACATGAGCAGTTCTTC.

The sample holds many counts of this clonotype. V usage is TRBV6-5 and J usage is TRBJ2-6, with D possibly matching TRBD2 (6 bases). The germline CDR1 and CDR2 sequences are MNHEY and SVGAGI. Trimming removed 8 bases from V and 0 bases from J, with 14 bases in between. The CDR3 runs 16 residues. The CDR3 DNA reads TGTGCCAGCCATACCGGCGGGGTCTCTGGGGCCAACGTCCTGACTTTC. This encodes CASHTGGVSGANVLTF.

This clonotype was seen a single time. The genes are TRBV5-1 and TRBJ1-1, with D possibly TRBD1 on 5 matching bases. Germline V CDR1 and CDR2: SGHRS, YFSETQ. V lost 4 bases and J lost 7, with 14 bases in between. The CDR3 contains 13 residues. The CDR3 loop reads CASSTSTAYEAFF. CDR3 coding DNA: TGCGCCAGCAGCACGTCGACAGCTTATGAAGCTTTCTTT. The full variable domain, in which reference TRBV5-1 and TRBJ1-1 provide the parts outside the CDR3, is KAGVTQTPRYLIKTRGQQVTLSCSPISGHRSVSWYQQTPGQGLQFLFEYFSETQRNKGNFPGRFSGRQFSNSRSEMNVSTLELGDSALYLCASSTSTAYEAFFGQGTRLTVV.

This clonotype was detected many times. V usage is TRBV4-2 and J usage is TRBJ1-2, with D hard to call. Trimming took off 0 bases at V and 9 bases at J, with 5 bases between the two ends. CDR3 length: 11 amino acids. Germline CDR1 LGHNA, CDR2 YNFKEQ. CDR3 protein: CASSQEGSYTF. DNA of the CDR3: TGTGCCAGCAGCCAAGAGGGCAGCTACACCTTC.

Concerning this clonotype itself: This could be a read error, since a much larger clone is one nucleotide away. V usage is TRBV6-2 or TRBV6-3 and J usage is TRBJ1-1, with D maybe TRBD1 (5 bases). V dropped 6 bases and J dropped 1 base, with 9 bases sitting between them. Per the germline V gene, CDR1 is MNHEY and CDR2 is SVGEGT. The CDR3 contains 13 residues. The chain's CDR3 is CASRRQQNTEAFF. The CDR3 nucleotides read TGTGCCAGCAGAAGACAGCAGAACACTGAAGCTTTCTTT.

This clonotype was seen ten or more times. The V gene is TRBV20-1, the J gene TRBJ2-2; perhaps TRBD1 as D (6 bases). CDR3 size: 17 residues. The ends were cut back, 2 bases at V and 1 base at J, with 17 bases in the middle. Germline lookup yields CDR1 DFQATT and CDR2 SNEGSKA (reference sequence). This chain's CDR3 is CSARKLGVQGNTGELFF. The CDR3 region has the DNA TGCAGTGCTAGAAAACTTGGGGTACAGGGGAACACCGGGGAGCTGTTTTTT.

The table lists this clonotype with many counts. The rearrangement uses TRBV20-1 and TRBJ2-7; 11 nucleotides agree with TRBD2. This CDR3 has 17 residues. V trimming: 2 bases; J trimming: 2 bases; junction bases outside the gene matches: 11. Looked up from germline, CDR1 is DFQATT and CDR2 is SNEGSKA (reference sequence). The CDR3 sequence is CSARSRLAGPVPYEQYF. The CDR3 DNA follows: TGCAGTGCTAGATCCCGACTAGCGGGGCCTGTACCCTACGAGCAGTACTTC.